The 22 T cell receptor beta chains below were found in one sample sequenced in a study of cytomegalovirus exposure and HLA in healthy donors. Amplification used 60 Vbeta primers and 13 Jbeta primers. The protocol was immunoSEQ multiplex PCR, while the TCRdb copy is restricted to in-frame clones and leaves out a portion. The data contain some 70,000 clones, less than 70% of them singletons. Sequenced sample: PBMCs. The receptors derive from a woman in her twenties or thirties in good health and CMV-seronegative.

This chain's CDR3 is CASSLSRRGQETQYF. In nucleotides, the CDR3 is TGTGCCAGCAGCTTGTCTCGACGGGGGCAAGAGACCCAGTACTTC. V gene TRBV13 combines with J gene TRBJ2-5; a possible D gene is TRBD2 (6 bases). The V and J ends lost 3 bases and 2 bases respectively, with 13 bases between them. The germline V gene encodes CDR1 PRHDT and CDR2 FYEKMQ (reference sequence). CDR3 size: 15 residues.

This chain links TRBV18 with TRBJ2-7; D possibly corresponds to TRBD1 (6 bases). The CDR3 totals 14 residues. Germline assignment: CDR1 KGHSH and CDR2 LQKENI. Trimming pared 2 bases from V and 2 bases from J, leaving 10 bases between. This CDR3 reads CASSPSTGPYEQYF. The DNA for the CDR3 is TGTGCCAGCTCACCATCGACAGGACCCTACGAGCAGTACTTC.

The rearrangement uses TRBV9 and TRBJ1-2, with 12 bases matching TRBD1. The CDR3 has 17 residues. With V trimmed by 4 bases and J by 2 bases, 9 bases remained unmatched. The germline V gene encodes CDR1 SGDLS and CDR2 YYNGEE. In DNA form, the CDR3 reads TGTGCCAGCAGCTCCCCGGGACAGGGGGCCCCAAACTATGGCTACACCTTC. As protein: CASSSPGQGAPNYGYTF.

The rearrangement uses TRBV5-1 and TRBJ2-7; the match to TRBD1 covers 7 bases. V trimming: 0 bases; J trimming: 12 bases; junction bases outside the gene matches: 3. The germline gives CDR1 SGHRS, CDR2 YFSETQ. The CDR3 covers 11 residues. The DNA for the CDR3 is TGCGCCAGCAGCTTGGCCGACAGGGTGTACTTC. Translating gives CASSLADRVYF.

The chain is built from TRBV18 and TRBJ1-5; 12 nucleotides line up with TRBD1. The CDR3 loop spans 17 amino acids. Unmatched junction bases numbered 4, after V lost 3 bases and J lost 1 base. Germline CDR1 is KGHSH and CDR2 is LQKENI. The CDR3 DNA sequence: TGTGCCAGCTCACCCGGGACAGGGGGCGGAAGCAATCAGCCCCAGCATTTT. The encoded protein is CASSPGTGGGSNQPQHF.

This rearrangement joins TRBV27 to TRBJ2-1; TRBD2 matches 8 bases. CDR3 length: 15 residues. The germline gives CDR1 MNHEY, CDR2 SMNVEV (reference sequence). V was clipped by 6 bases and J by 1 base; unmatched bases: 5. CDR3 loop: CASSAGGRSYNEQFF. The CDR3 DNA reads TGTGCCAGCAGCGCGGGGGGTAGGTCCTACAATGAGCAGTTCTTC.

This clone appeared a few times. The chain joins TRBV6-5 to TRBJ2-7, with 13 bases lining up with TRBD2. Germline CDR1 is MNHEY and CDR2 is SVGAGI. V lost 4 bases, J lost 5 bases, and 5 bases stayed unmatched. The CDR3 runs 15 residues. The CDR3 region is CASSSRLAGGNEQYF. The CDR3 DNA follows: TGTGCCAGCAGTTCGCGACTAGCGGGGGGAAACGAGCAGTACTTC.

The rearrangement joins TRBV7-9 to TRBJ2-3; 7 bases match TRBD1. Germline V gene lookup returns CDR1 SEHNR and CDR2 FQNEAQ (reference sequence). J gave up 0 bases and V 6 bases, and 3 bases lay outside the gene matches. The CDR3 loop spans 14 amino acids. CDR3 DNA: TGTGCCAGCAGTGACAGGGCTAGCACAGATACGCAGTATTTT. Protein sequence: CASSDRASTDTQYF. The whole variable domain, filled in from reference TRBV7-9 and TRBJ2-3, reads DTGVSQNPRHKITKRGQNVTFRCDPISEHNRLYWYRQTLGQGPEFLTYFQNEAQLEKSRLLSDRFSAERPKGSFSTLEIQRTEQGDSAMYLCASSDRASTDTQYFGPGTRLTVL.

The genes are TRBV4-1 and TRBJ2-5, with D perhaps matching TRBD2 (7 bases). V was clipped by 1 base and J by 4 bases, with 19 bases between them. CDR3 length: 17 residues. CDR1 MGHRA and CDR2 YSYEKL come from the germline V gene. The CDR3 coding sequence is TGCGCCAGCAGCCAAGCTGTGGTGGGGGGGCCGGGAGAGACCCAGTACTTC. It specifies CASSQAVVGGPGETQYF.

This clone was detected only a few times. The genes are TRBV18 and TRBJ1-4; TRBD1 matches 9 bases. The CDR3 is 14 residues long. V was pared by 5 bases and J by 10 bases, with 8 bases of the junction left unmatched. The germline V gene encodes CDR1 KGHSH and CDR2 LQKENI. The CDR3, as DNA: TGTGCCAGCTCATCGGACAGGGGTTTCTCAAAACTGTTTTTT. Encoded protein: CASSSDRGFSKLFF.

The V gene is TRBV30, the J gene TRBJ1-6, with D perhaps TRBD1 (5 bases). The V end was cut by 8 bases, the J end by 4 bases, with 15 bases between. The CDR3 runs 14 residues. Germline values: CDR1 GTSNPN, CDR2 SVGIG (reference sequence). The CDR3 region has the DNA TGTGCCGAACAAGACAGCACTTATAATTCACCCCTCCACTTT. Translated, it gives CAEQDSTYNSPLHF. Supplemented by reference TRBV30 and TRBJ1-6, the full variable domain reads SQTIHQWPATLVQPVGSPLSLECTVEGTSNPNLYWYRQAAGRGLQLLFYSVGIGQISSEVPQNLSASRPQDRQFILSSKKLLLSDSGFYLCAEQDSTYNSPLHFGNGTRLTVT.

In this sample, this clone turned up many times. The J gene is TRBJ1-1, the V gene TRBV4-1, with D tentatively TRBD1 (5 bases). In germline, CDR1 is MGHRA, CDR2 YSYEKL. This CDR3 has 13 residues. Between the trimmed V and J ends, which lost 1 base and 6 bases, there was a span of 9 bases. This CDR3 is CASSQGGRPEAFF. CDR3 sequence (DNA): TGCGCCAGCAGCCAAGGGGGGAGGCCTGAAGCTTTCTTT.

This clone has only a few counts. This chain joins TRBV9 and TRBJ2-3; 11 nucleotides match TRBD2. The V segment lost 0 bases and the J segment 5 bases; nucleotides outside the gene matches: 2. This CDR3 contains 15 residues. Germline lookup yields CDR1 SGDLS and CDR2 YYNGEE. The CDR3 nucleotides are TGTGCCAGCAGCGTAGGACTAGCGGGGAAAGATACGCAGTATTTT. Translating it yields CASSVGLAGKDTQYF.

In DNA form, the CDR3 reads TGTGCCAGTAGTGCGGGACAGCGGTATGACCCTGAAGCTTTCTTT. This codes for CASSAGQRYDPEAFF. This chain connects TRBV19 to TRBJ1-1; 7 nucleotides match TRBD1. V lost 5 bases, J lost 6 bases, and 12 bases stayed unmatched. Germline CDR1 LNHDA, CDR2 SQIVND (reference sequence). The CDR3 contains 15 residues. Full variable domain (outside the CDR3, taken from reference TRBV19 and TRBJ1-1): DGGITQSPKYLFRKEGQNVTLSCEQNLNHDAMYWYRQDPGQGLRLIYYSQIVNDFQKGDIAEGYSVSREKKESFPLTVTSAQKNPTAFYLCASSAGQRYDPEAFFGQGTRLTVV.

The rearrangement links TRBV11-2 to TRBJ2-7; TRBD2 matches 7 bases. V lost 6 bases to trimming and J lost 4 bases; unmatched junction nucleotides: 15. The germline CDR1 and CDR2 sequences are SGHAT and FQNNGV. This CDR3 region has 16 residues. The CDR3 coding sequence is TGTGCCAGCAGTTTACCCCGGGAGGCCTACCCTTACGAGCAGTACTTC. Translation gives CASSLPREAYPYEQYF.

The sample holds a few counts of this clone. V is TRBV15 and J is TRBJ1-1, with 10 bases lining up with TRBD1. This CDR3 is built from 13 residues. The germline gives CDR1 LNHNV, CDR2 YYDKDF (reference sequence). V lost 8 bases to trimming and J lost 1 base; unmatched junction nucleotides: 1. The DNA of the CDR3 is TGTGCCACCCGGGACAGGGGGAACACTGAAGCTTTCTTT. This gives the protein CATRDRGNTEAFF.

The rearrangement links TRBV7-9 to TRBJ2-2; 8 bases agree with TRBD2. The V segment lost 8 bases and the J segment 3 bases; nucleotides outside the gene matches: 14. CDR1 and CDR2 (germline): SEHNR, FQNEAQ (reference sequence). The CDR3 contains 17 residues. CDR3 nucleotide sequence: TGTGCCAGCCCCTTAGCGCGGGGGGCACGGGACACCGGGGAGCTGTTTTTT. Its protein is CASPLARGARDTGELFF.

This sequence joins TRBV29-1 and TRBJ2-5, with 8 bases fitting TRBD1. The J call is in doubt because the DNA end fits TRBJ2-7 better. The CDR3 is 12 amino acids. Germline CDR1 and CDR2: SQVTM and ANQGSEA. CDR3 nucleotides: TGCAGCGTTACCGGGACAGGTTACGAGCAGTACTTC. It translates to CSVTGTGYEQYF.

This clone was recorded once. Its ends do not fully match the called genes, so a read error is possible. The chain is built from TRBV7-7 and TRBJ2-2, with TRBD2 matching over 9 bases. CDR3 length: 18 amino acids. In germline, CDR1 is SSHAT, CDR2 FNYEAQ (reference sequence). CDR3 residues: CASSLTWASGANTGELFF. CDR3 nucleotides: TGTGCTAGCAGCTTAACTTGGGCTAGCGGGGCCAACACCGGGGAGCTGTTTTTT.

The V and J genes are TRBV30 and TRBJ2-3, with TRBD1 matching over 8 bases. The CDR3 runs to 13 residues. Per the germline V gene, CDR1 is GTSNPN and CDR2 is SVGIG (reference sequence). Losses at the gene ends were 4 bases for V and 5 bases for J; bases not matched to a gene: 5. DNA of the CDR3: TGTGCCTGGACCTTGACAGGGGTAGATACGCAGTATTTT. This translates into CAWTLTGVDTQYF.

This clone was seen only a few times. The CDR3 here is CASSGRGGHPTEAFF. In DNA, the CDR3 is TGCGCCAGCAGCGGACGAGGGGGTCACCCCACTGAAGCTTTCTTT. The chain has TRBV5-1 and TRBJ1-1; D perhaps matches TRBD1 (6 bases). The CDR3 loop spans 15 amino acids. Between the trimmed V and J ends, which lost 4 bases and 4 bases, there was a span of 17 bases. Germline V gives CDR1 SGHRS, CDR2 YFSETQ.

The CDR3 coding sequence is TGCGCCAGCAGCGACGGGACAGGGCGGTACGAGCAGTACTTC. Translated: CASSDGTGRYEQYF. J is TRBJ2-7 and V is TRBV5-1; the match to TRBD1 covers 9 bases. V lost 4 bases and J lost 4; bases outside the gene matches: 6. This CDR3 has 14 amino acids. Germline values: CDR1 SGHRS, CDR2 YFSETQ.